Listed below are T cell receptor beta chains from one sample, sequenced in a study of cytomegalovirus exposure and HLA in healthy donors. The protocol was immunoSEQ multiplex PCR, while the TCRdb copy is restricted to in-frame clones and leaves out a portion. This table holds over 150,000 clones, 70% to 90% found once. Sequencing input: PBMCs. The source of these receptors is a human donor in good health. Both conserved end residues are part of each CDR3. Fields, in order: V gene, D gene, J gene, clone size, CDR3 length, CDR3 DNA, CDR3 protein. The D gene is left open where the match is weak. Clone size is given for some rows only: seen once, a few or many times, or a class if the clone is expanded.

v_gene: TRBV10-3
d_gene: TRBD1
j_gene: TRBJ2-7
abundance: NA
len: 17
CDR3nt: TGTGCCATCAGTGACCAGCACAGGGGGTCGGGCTCCTACGAGCAGTACTTC
CDR3aa: CAISDQHRGSGSYEQYF

v_gene: TRBV5-1
d_gene: NA
j_gene: TRBJ2-4
abundance: NA
len: 14
CDR3nt: TGCGCCAGCAGCTTGGATCAGGGTGGGGACATTCAGTACTTC
CDR3aa: CASSLDQGGDIQYF

v_gene: TRBV18
d_gene: NA
j_gene: TRBJ1-1
abundance: NA
len: 13
CDR3nt: TGTGCCAGCGCCGAACAGAGAAACACTGAAGCTTTCTTT
CDR3aa: CASAEQRNTEAFF

v_gene: TRBV27
d_gene: NA
j_gene: TRBJ2-1
abundance: NA
len: 13
CDR3nt: TGTGCCAGCACCCTAGCTAGCGTATTTGAGCAGTTCTTC
CDR3aa: CASTLASVFEQFF

v_gene: TRBV6-5
d_gene: TRBD2
j_gene: TRBJ2-1
abundance: NA
len: 15
CDR3nt: TGTGCCAGCAGTTACTCCCGGGGGGGGCACAATGAGCAGTTCTTC
CDR3aa: CASSYSRGGHNEQFF

v_gene: TRBV6-1
d_gene: TRBD1
j_gene: TRBJ1-5
abundance: NA
len: 15
CDR3nt: TGTGCCAGCAGTGGGAGACAGGGCCCCAATCAGCCCCAGCATTTT
CDR3aa: CASSGRQGPNQPQHF

v_gene: TRBV27
d_gene: TRBD1
j_gene: TRBJ2-6
abundance: NA
len: 16
CDR3nt: TGTGCCAGCAGTTCCCAGGGGGCGCTTGGGGCCAACGTCCTGACTTTC
CDR3aa: CASSSQGALGANVLTF

v_gene: TRBV6-6
d_gene: TRBD1
j_gene: TRBJ1-5
abundance: NA
len: 14
CDR3nt: TGTGCCAGCAGTTGGACAGGGGGCAATCAGCCCCAGCATTTT
CDR3aa: CASSWTGGNQPQHF

v_gene: TRBV6-5
d_gene: TRBD1
j_gene: TRBJ2-7
abundance: NA
len: 14
CDR3nt: TGTGCCAGCAGTTACGAGACACAGGGGCTCGAGCAGTACTTC
CDR3aa: CASSYETQGLEQYF

v_gene: TRBV2
d_gene: TRBD2
j_gene: TRBJ2-1
abundance: NA
len: 14
CDR3nt: TGTGCCAGCAGTGTTCAGCGGGGGGGCTATGAGCAGTTCTTC
CDR3aa: CASSVQRGGYEQFF

v_gene: TRBV7-9
d_gene: NA
j_gene: TRBJ1-2
abundance: once
len: 13
CDR3nt: TGTGCCAGCGGCAGGGGTGGTAGCTATGGCTACACCTTC
CDR3aa: CASGRGGSYGYTF

v_gene: TRBV5-1
d_gene: TRBD2
j_gene: TRBJ2-1
abundance: NA
len: 16
CDR3nt: TGCGCCAGCAGCCCTCAAAGCGGGGGCACTTACAATGAGCAGTTCTTC
CDR3aa: CASSPQSGGTYNEQFF

v_gene: TRBV6-1
d_gene: NA
j_gene: TRBJ2-4
abundance: NA
len: 13
CDR3nt: TGTGCCAGCGTGAGCACGAAGGGGAACATTCAGTACTTC
CDR3aa: CASVSTKGNIQYF

v_gene: TRBV6-5
d_gene: NA
j_gene: TRBJ1-1
abundance: NA
len: 15
CDR3nt: TGTGCCAGCAGCCCCCGAGGAAGGGGAAACACTGAAGCTTTCTTT
CDR3aa: CASSPRGRGNTEAFF

v_gene: TRBV28
d_gene: NA
j_gene: TRBJ1-2
abundance: NA
len: 12
CDR3nt: TGTGCCAGCAGTCCCGGAGTCTATGGCTACACCTTC
CDR3aa: CASSPGVYGYTF

v_gene: TRBV19
d_gene: NA
j_gene: TRBJ2-1
abundance: NA
len: 13
CDR3nt: TGTGCCAGTAGTATAGATCGACTAAACGAGCAGTTCTTC
CDR3aa: CASSIDRLNEQFF

v_gene: TRBV7-3
d_gene: NA
j_gene: TRBJ1-1
abundance: once
len: 13
CDR3nt: TGTGCCAGCAGCTTATTCGGGAATACTGAAGCTTTCTTT
CDR3aa: CASSLFGNTEAFF

v_gene: TRBV6-5
d_gene: NA
j_gene: TRBJ1-4
abundance: few
len: 13
CDR3nt: TGTGCCAGCAGTTACTCTTCGCAGGGAAGACTGTTTTTT
CDR3aa: CASSYSSQGRLFF

v_gene: TRBV7-2
d_gene: NA
j_gene: TRBJ1-5
abundance: NA
len: 17
CDR3nt: TGTGCCAGCAGCTTGGGTAGGGTAGGGGTGAGTTATCAGCCCCAGCATTTT
CDR3aa: CASSLGRVGVSYQPQHF

v_gene: TRBV9
d_gene: TRBD1
j_gene: TRBJ1-2
abundance: NA
len: 12
CDR3nt: TGTGCCAGCAGCCAGGGGGCCTATGGCTACACCTTC
CDR3aa: CASSQGAYGYTF

v_gene: TRBV7-3
d_gene: TRBD2
j_gene: TRBJ2-1
abundance: NA
len: 17
CDR3nt: TGTGCCAGCAGCTCCCACGACAATTTGCGGGGGTTCAATGAGCAGTTCTTC
CDR3aa: CASSSHDNLRGFNEQFF

v_gene: TRBV18
d_gene: TRBD1
j_gene: TRBJ1-4
abundance: NA
len: 16
CDR3nt: TGTGCCAGCTCACCGTCGACAGGGGGTAACATTGAAAAACTGTTTTTT
CDR3aa: CASSPSTGGNIEKLFF

v_gene: TRBV5-1
d_gene: TRBD1
j_gene: TRBJ2-7
abundance: NA
len: 15
CDR3nt: TGCGCCAGCAGCACCACTGCAGGGGGAGATGGGGAGCAGTACTTC
CDR3aa: CASSTTAGGDGEQYF

v_gene: TRBV6-6
d_gene: TRBD2
j_gene: TRBJ2-7
abundance: NA
len: 14
CDR3nt: TGTGCCAGTTTGGCTAGCGGGAGCTCCTACGAGCAGTACTTC
CDR3aa: CASLASGSSYEQYF

v_gene: TRBV4-1
d_gene: NA
j_gene: TRBJ1-5
abundance: NA
len: 16
CDR3nt: TGCGCCAGCAGCCAAACGGCCAGGGATAGCAATCAGCCCCAGCATTTT
CDR3aa: CASSQTARDSNQPQHF

v_gene: TRBV10-1
d_gene: NA
j_gene: TRBJ2-3
abundance: NA
len: 13
CDR3nt: TGCGCCAGCCGGAGAAACTTGGGAGATACGCAGTATTTT
CDR3aa: CASRRNLGDTQYF

v_gene: TRBV5-1
d_gene: TRBD2
j_gene: TRBJ2-5
abundance: NA
len: 16
CDR3nt: TGCGCCAGCAGCTTGGCCAAGACTAGCGGGACCGAGACCCAGTACTTC
CDR3aa: CASSLAKTSGTETQYF

v_gene: TRBV19
d_gene: TRBD2
j_gene: TRBJ2-7
abundance: NA
len: 15
CDR3nt: TGTGCCAGTAGTCTTACTAGCGGGAGCGGGTACGAGCAGTACTTC
CDR3aa: CASSLTSGSGYEQYF

v_gene: TRBV4-2
d_gene: NA
j_gene: TRBJ1-4
abundance: NA
len: 16
CDR3nt: TGTGCCAGCAGCCAAGATGCCCTAACAACTAATGAAAAACTGTTTTTT
CDR3aa: CASSQDALTTNEKLFF

v_gene: TRBV10-3
d_gene: TRBD1
j_gene: TRBJ1-5
abundance: NA
len: 16
CDR3nt: TGTGCCATCAGTGAGTCGACTACAGGGGGCCTTCAGCCCCAGCATTTT
CDR3aa: CAISESTTGGLQPQHF

v_gene: TRBV10-3
d_gene: TRBD1
j_gene: TRBJ1-5
abundance: NA
len: 14
CDR3nt: TGTGCCATCAGTGAGGCGACAGGGCCCCAGCCCCAGCATTTT
CDR3aa: CAISEATGPQPQHF

v_gene: TRBV6-1
d_gene: NA
j_gene: TRBJ2-7
abundance: NA
len: 15
CDR3nt: TGTGCCAGCAGGGAGGGTTGGACGGGCTCCTACGAGCAGTACTTC
CDR3aa: CASREGWTGSYEQYF

v_gene: TRBV7-3
d_gene: TRBD2
j_gene: TRBJ2-5
abundance: NA
len: 13
CDR3nt: TGTGCCAGCAGCTCGGGGGGGCAAGAGACCCAGTACTTC
CDR3aa: CASSSGGQETQYF

v_gene: TRBV7-2
d_gene: TRBD1
j_gene: TRBJ2-7
abundance: NA
len: 14
CDR3nt: TGTGCCAGCAGCCACAGGGGGCTCTCCTACGAGCAGTACTTC
CDR3aa: CASSHRGLSYEQYF

v_gene: TRBV4-1
d_gene: NA
j_gene: TRBJ2-7
abundance: NA
len: 15
CDR3nt: TGCGCCAGCAGCCAAGAACCTAGCGCAACCTACGAGCAGTACTTC
CDR3aa: CASSQEPSATYEQYF

v_gene: TRBV9
d_gene: NA
j_gene: TRBJ1-1
abundance: NA
len: 19
CDR3nt: TGTGCCAGCAGCGTAGCGTCGACGGCCTGGGGCTCCATGAACACTGAAGCTTTCTTT
CDR3aa: CASSVASTAWGSMNTEAFF

v_gene: TRBV4-3
d_gene: NA
j_gene: TRBJ2-1
abundance: few
len: 15
CDR3nt: TGCGCCAGCAGCCAAGACCGGCTAGCCGGGAATGAGCAGTTCTTC
CDR3aa: CASSQDRLAGNEQFF

v_gene: TRBV4-1
d_gene: NA
j_gene: TRBJ2-7
abundance: NA
len: 15
CDR3nt: TGCGCCAGCAGCCAAGTCCCTGCGGGGTACTACGAGCAGTACTTC
CDR3aa: CASSQVPAGYYEQYF

v_gene: TRBV6-6
d_gene: NA
j_gene: TRBJ1-1
abundance: NA
len: 14
CDR3nt: TGTGCCAGCAGTTACCAAGACAAGAACACTGAAGCTTTCTTT
CDR3aa: CASSYQDKNTEAFF

v_gene: TRBV7-3
d_gene: TRBD1
j_gene: TRBJ1-1
abundance: once
len: 13
CDR3nt: TGTGCCAGCAGCTTATCAGGGGGCACTGAAGCTTTCTTT
CDR3aa: CASSLSGGTEAFF

v_gene: TRBV18
d_gene: NA
j_gene: TRBJ1-2
abundance: NA
len: 15
CDR3nt: TGTGCCAGCTCACTTACTTCGGCGACAGCCCCTGGCTACACCTTC
CDR3aa: CASSLTSATAPGYTF

v_gene: TRBV9
d_gene: TRBD2
j_gene: TRBJ2-1
abundance: NA
len: 16
CDR3nt: TGTGCCAGCAGCCCCAGGGGACTAGCGGGGTACAATGAGCAGTTCTTC
CDR3aa: CASSPRGLAGYNEQFF